Here is one T cell receptor (beta chain) with its context. It has no known antigen specificity. One base away lies a much larger clone, so this may be a sequencing read error. This entry is derived from a study of blood T cells in healthy people across ages (dated by TCRdb to 2015 to 2017). For the study in its entirety: In model experiments, template switching captured about one uniquely barcoded TCR beta cDNA molecule for every two T cells. Using deep sequencing normalized with unique cDNA molecular identifiers, the study measured how TCR beta repertoire diversity changes with age. The donors were divided into four age groups: young (average around 15 years), middle-aged (under 40), aged (roughly 60) and long-lived (about 80). Using the same blood draw, the study looked at two additional independent replicas of 1 million unique cDNA reads for two donors, one aged 18 to 29 and the other aged 80 or older. To avoid experimental bias, donors of different ages were distributed randomly across sequencing lanes. What the authors observed across the whole study: Estimates of total diversity based on one million sequenced T cells were regarded as lower bounds and as underestimates. The long-lived group showed more naive CD4+ T cells, fewer expanded clones and increased TCR diversity than the aged group, suggesting age selection. Because profiling used bulk unsorted PBMCs, naive and antigen-experienced compartments could not be compared conclusively. Observed TCR beta diversity correlated strongly with the percentage of naive T cells measured by flow cytometry. Observed TCR beta diversity per million T cells fell roughly linearly with age, and a significant reduction was already apparent by age approximately 40. The CMV infection status of donors was not known, potentially confounding age-related changes in expanded clonotypes.

Library generation was performed with 5' RACE. The listed sequencing device is Illumina HiSeq 2500. A second PCR of about 7 to 12 cycles was performed with a sample-barcoded 5' primer and a J-beta primer mix. Each TCR beta cDNA molecule received a unique molecular identifier from a template-switch 5' adaptor carrying 12 random nucleotides. Each sample yielded at least 3 million CDR3-containing paired-end reads. The Mint cDNA synthesis kit, primed by a TRBC-specific oligonucleotide, was used to synthesize first-strand cDNA from all RNA. Following uracil-DNA glycosylase treatment, all cDNA underwent a first 18-cycle PCR with the universal primers M1SS and BC2_uni_R. As for the original processing: Each sample was normalized by randomly selecting 1 million high-quality reads, each carrying a distinct molecular identifier. Reads sharing molecular identifiers were discarded rather than binned into consensus sequences. CDR3 identification, clonotype clustering and error correction used MiTCR with a Q25 quality threshold and the strictest error-elimination algorithm. Lower-bound total TCR beta diversity was estimated with a nonparametric unseen species model using Euler transformation. TCRdb reran the public reads through fastp at Q25 and MiXCR, keeping productive beta chains. Rows merge per CDR3 protein into single entries with the most common DNA and genes. These V and J calls derive from TCRdb rather than the authors' analysis. In all, the sample holds 1.5 million to 2 million distinct CDR3 sequences, and 28% of those were seen once. The ten largest make up 7.7% of the sample.

Systemically healthy Caucasian individuals from Russia, 35 to 50 in total and aged roughly 6 to 90 years, were included as donors. Each donor gave 9.5 to 10 milliliters of peripheral blood, drawn into EDTA-treated Vacutainer tubes. Ficoll-Paque density-gradient centrifugation was used to isolate PBMCs, with at least 6.5 million per sample. Total RNA was extracted from PBMCs with Trizol reagent, with at least 5.5 micrograms obtained per sample. For every donor, flow cytometry on a PBMC aliquot measured the percentage of naive CD45RAhigh/CD27high T cells. The sample was blood. The clonotype comes from a woman in her 30s in good health.

CDR3 loop: CASSFTPNTEAFF. Read as DNA, the sequence is TGTGCCAGCAGCTTCACGCCGAACACTGAAGCTTTCTTT. The rearrangement joined TRBV7-2 to TRBJ1-1; the D gene cannot be resolved reliably. Trimming costs V 3 bases and J 1 base, and their ends lie 6 bases apart. The CDR3 starts with the cysteine, ends with the phenylalanine, and has 13 residues. The only DNA kept is the CDR3, 39 bases in frame from the first base. In the germline V gene, CDR1 corresponds to SGHTA and CDR2 to FQGNSA.